Below are 11 T cell receptor beta chains sequenced from a single sample in a study of blood T cell repertoires in COVID-19. Only in-frame clones appear in the TCRdb table, and some are missing; sequencing was by immunoSEQ multiplex PCR. The sample has around 140,000 clones; 81% are singletons. Input material: peripheral blood. All receptors come from a human donor in a cohort sampled during active COVID-19.

V gene TRBV4-3 combines with J gene TRBJ2-1, with D possibly matching TRBD2 (5 bases). V was clipped by 0 bases and J by 2 bases, with 8 bases between them. The CDR3 sequence is 15 residues long. In germline, CDR1 is LGHNA, CDR2 YSLEER. The CDR3 spells CASSQDWRTYNEQFF. The CDR3 DNA reads TGCGCCAGCAGCCAAGATTGGAGGACCTACAATGAGCAGTTCTTC.

The chain recombines TRBV18 with TRBJ2-7, with 10 bases aligning to TRBD1. Trimming took 3 bases from V and 0 from J; bases not matched to a gene: 2. The germline CDR1 and CDR2 sequences are KGHSH and LQKENI. There are 15 residues in the CDR3. For the CDR3, the DNA is TGTGCCAGCTCACCCCGACAGGGGGCCTCCTACGAGCAGTACTTC. Protein product: CASSPRQGASYEQYF.

The chain links TRBV6-2 or TRBV6-3 to TRBJ1-2; 7 nucleotides agree with TRBD1. This CDR3 has 13 residues. Trimming took 5 bases from V and 8 from J; bases not matched to a gene: 8. The germline gives CDR1 MNHEY, CDR2 SVGEGT. The CDR3: CASSRDSSTGYTF. The CDR3 DNA reads as TGTGCCAGCAGTCGGGACAGCTCTACAGGCTACACCTTC.

The chain couples TRBV5-4 to TRBJ2-3, with D perhaps matching TRBD1 (6 bases). V lost 0 bases and J 0 bases, leaving 11 bases between the germline ends. The CDR3 extends over 16 amino acids. Germline CDR1 SGHNT, CDR2 YYREEE (reference sequence). DNA for the CDR3: TGTGCCAGCAGCTTGGTGCCAGGGGTTAGCACAGATACGCAGTATTTT. As protein: CASSLVPGVSTDTQYF.

The chain combines TRBV4-3 with TRBJ2-7; tentatively, D is TRBD1 (5 bases). The CDR3 runs to 16 residues. With 1 base removed from V and 2 bases from J, the gap between germline ends came to 15 bases. The germline V gene has CDR1 LGHNA and CDR2 YSLEER. CDR3 residues: CASSQAHGQGPYEQYF. CDR3 DNA sequence: TGCGCCAGCAGCCAAGCCCACGGTCAGGGTCCCTACGAGCAGTACTTC.

This chain links TRBV21-1 with TRBJ2-7; the table names TRBD2, a call not compared with the DNA. TRBV21-1 is labeled a pseudogene. CDR3 length: 15 amino acids. The CDR3 here is CASSNRGSSGYEQYF. The CDR3, as DNA: TGTGCCAGCAGCAATAGGGGCTCTAGCGGCTACGAGCAGTACTTC.

The V and J genes are TRBV29-1 and TRBJ2-5; D remains unclear. The CDR3 extends over 13 amino acids. Germline-derived CDR1 and CDR2 are SQVTM and ANQGSEA. V was pared by 2 bases and J by 5 bases, with 12 bases between. Here the CDR3 reads CSVESTRRETQYF. CDR3 coding DNA: TGCAGCGTTGAATCTACGAGGCGGGAGACCCAGTACTTC.

This sequence joins TRBV5-1 and TRBJ1-5; 8 bases are a match to TRBD1. Per germline, CDR1 SGHRS and CDR2 YFSETQ. With 2 bases clipped from V and 7 bases from J, the junction kept 5 bases outside the gene matches. CDR3 length: 14 amino acids. DNA of the CDR3: TGCGCCAGCAGCTTAACAGGGGGACAACAGCCCCAGCATTTT. Protein product: CASSLTGGQQPQHF.

The chain carries TRBV28 and TRBJ2-7; no firm D call. From germline, CDR1 is MDHEN and CDR2 SYDVKM. Trimming stripped 5 bases from V and 2 bases from J, with 7 bases between. This CDR3 spans 12 amino acids. In DNA form, the CDR3 reads TGTGCCAGCAGTCTTTTCCCCTACGAGCAGTACTTC. It specifies CASSLFPYEQYF.

The rearrangement uses TRBV4-1 and TRBJ2-7; possibly TRBD2 for D (6 bases). There are 15 residues in the CDR3. Germline values: CDR1 MGHRA, CDR2 YSYEKL. The ends were cut back, 5 bases at V and 3 bases at J, with 17 bases in the middle. The CDR3 DNA reads as TGCGCCAGCAGCACCAAGAGTGCGGGAAACTACGAGCAGTACTTC. The encoded protein is CASSTKSAGNYEQYF.

The CDR3: CASSYGEPGLYYEQYF. The CDR3 DNA sequence: TGTGCCAGCAGTTACGGGGAACCGGGACTTTACTACGAGCAGTACTTC. The V gene is TRBV6-5, the J gene TRBJ2-7; tentatively, D is TRBD2 (6 bases). With 2 bases removed from V and 3 bases from J, the gap between germline ends came to 17 bases. The CDR3 loop spans 16 amino acids. The germline V gene has CDR1 MNHEY and CDR2 SVGAGI.